The 5 T cell receptor beta chains in this list originate from one sample, sequenced in a study of shared clonotypes between healthy human individuals. TCRdb keeps only in-frame clones here, not all; method: immunoSEQ multiplex PCR. The sample holds some 2,100,000 clones, 95% seen once. Sequenced: naive CD4+ T cells sorted from blood. Documented subset: CD45RA+ positively selected. Receptors originate from a man aged 18 to 35 in good health.

With regard to this clone: At the DNA level, this CDR3 is encoded by other sequences in the same sample as well. V is TRBV30 and J is TRBJ1-3; D uncertain. V was clipped by 1 base and J by 4 bases, with 5 bases between them. This CDR3 comprises 12 residues. The V gene's germline CDR1 is GTSNPN and CDR2 SVGIG (reference sequence). The CDR3, as DNA: TGTGCCTGGAGTGCACCGGGAAACACCATATATTTT. This sequence encodes CAWSAPGNTIYF. The whole variable domain, filled in from reference TRBV30 and TRBJ1-3, reads SQTIHQWPATLVQPVGSPLSLECTVEGTSNPNLYWYRQAAGRGLQLLFYSVGIGQISSEVPQNLSASRPQDRQFILSSKKLLLSDSGFYLCAWSAPGNTIYFGEGSWLTVV.

CDR3 protein: CASSLPGTNYMNTEAFF. The CDR3 nucleotides read TGTGCCAGCAGCTTACCGGGGACGAACTATATGAACACTGAAGCTTTCTTT. This chain joins TRBV11-1 and TRBJ1-1, with D possibly TRBD1 on 5 matching bases. CDR1 SGHAT and CDR2 FQDESV come from the germline V gene (reference sequence). V lost 2 bases and J lost 0, with 16 bases in between. This CDR3 comprises 17 residues.

This clone was observed once. V is TRBV29-1 and J is TRBJ2-7; no definite D call. CDR1 is SQVTM and CDR2 is ANQGSEA in the germline V gene. CDR3 length equals 15 residues. Trimming removed 0 bases at V and 2 bases at J, with 14 bases between. The DNA of the CDR3 is TGCAGCGTTGAAGATGCCTTAAGACCCCCCTACGAGCAGTACTTC. Residues: CSVEDALRPPYEQYF.

The chain is built from TRBV7-6 and TRBJ1-4, with 9 bases lining up with TRBD1. The CDR3 length is 14 residues. The ends lost 3 bases at V and 4 bases at J; junction bases unmatched: 0. Looked up from germline, CDR1 is SGHVS and CDR2 is FNYEAQ. CDR3 coding DNA: TGTGCCAGCAGCTTGACAGGGGGTAATGAAAAACTGTTTTTT. Translated: CASSLTGGNEKLFF.

CDR3 residues: CASSLAGIAGVNQPQHF. Written as DNA, the CDR3 is TGTGCCAGCAGCTTAGCGGGTATAGCGGGGGTAAATCAGCCCCAGCATTTT. The chain recombines TRBV7-9 with TRBJ1-5; D might be TRBD1 (5 bases). The CDR3 length is 17 residues. Germline V gene data show CDR1 as SEHNR and CDR2 as FQNEAQ (reference sequence). Trimming removed 0 bases from V and 4 bases from J, with 16 bases in between.